The present T cell receptor beta chain was sequenced within a study of cytomegalovirus exposure and HLA in healthy donors. The length of the CDR3 is 16 residues. CDR1 ENHRY and CDR2 SYGVKD come from the germline V gene. Unmatched junction bases numbered 14, after V lost 10 bases and J lost 2 bases. It was with 60 Vbeta and 13 Jbeta primers that the PCR ran. Some clones are missing from TCRdb's copy, which holds only in-frame ones; the method was immunoSEQ multiplex PCR. This table holds roughly 150,000 clones, around four fifths found once. In this sample, this clone turned up a few times. Its cognate antigen is unknown. Study observations and caveats: In a later analysis, HLA-associated TCR beta chains were more clonally expanded than equally common others. The Asian-associated ancestry cluster reportedly had fewer N-insertions than the approximately 670-donor mean in a later analysis.

The chain employs TRBV10-3 and TRBJ2-7, with TRBD2 matching over 10 bases. Specimen: PBMCs. The receptor's source is a man in his late teens or twenties in good health and CMV-seropositive. The CDR3: CASGEGELAGAYEQYF. In DNA, the CDR3 is TGTGCCAGCGGGGAGGGAGAGCTAGCGGGAGCCTACGAGCAGTACTTC.